The sequence of this T cell receptor (beta chain) was determined in a study of early T cells in non-severe SARS-CoV-2 infection. Whole-study context: Alpha and beta chains were unpaired, from unsorted whole-blood bulk RNA.

TCRdb analysed the 5' RACE reads with MiXCR anew, one entry per CDR3 protein. The sample records about 62,000 distinct CDR3 sequences, almost 9.5% being singletons. Regarding the study as a whole: Database matching using VDJdb favored anti-spike CD8 responses, with private and CD4 specificities left missing.

The CDR3 runs to 13 residues. V lost 7 bases and J lost 0, with 9 bases in between. This clonotype has at least ten counts. No antigen is known for it. The source is an adult who was a healthcare worker with PCR-confirmed SARS-CoV-2 infection or an uninfected control (not recorded which). The chain has TRBV12-3 or TRBV12-4 and TRBJ1-2, with D unresolved. The sequencing sample was made of whole blood. CDR3 sequence: CASTPIANYGYTF. Here the CDR3 DNA reads TGTGCCAGCACCCCGATAGCTAACTATGGCTACACCTTC.